Below, one TCR beta chain is given with its context. Tens of thousands of T cell genomes (about 0.2 ug DNA) went into each sorted-subset replicate. Here immunoSEQ multiplex PCR was the method, and the copy in TCRdb shows in-frame clones only, minus some. The sample has 2 million to 2.5 million clones, 85% to 95% seen once. Donors included only healthy HIV-negative adults lacking recent acute infections or vaccinations. Adult Caucasians living in Nashville, Tennessee made up all of the donors. Germline V CDR1 and CDR2: SGHDT, YYEEEE. This CDR3 has 16 amino acids. V was pared by 1 base and J by 8 bases, with 9 bases of the junction left unmatched. The data are from a study of shared clonotypes between healthy human individuals. Study information: Per donor, CD8 memory used one plate, CD8 naive used two, CD4 memory used three and CD4 naive used three.

V gene TRBV5-6 combines with J gene TRBJ1-4, with 9 bases lining up with TRBD1. Sequenced: naive CD4+ T cells from PBMCs. Indicated subset: CD45RA+ positively selected. This sequence was found in a man younger than 35 in good health. Some clones in this sample may be carry-over from other donors' samples. Here the CDR3 DNA reads TGTGCCAGCAGCTTGACGACGACAGGGGGTGGGGAAAAACTGTTTTTT. This sequence encodes CASSLTTTGGGEKLFF.